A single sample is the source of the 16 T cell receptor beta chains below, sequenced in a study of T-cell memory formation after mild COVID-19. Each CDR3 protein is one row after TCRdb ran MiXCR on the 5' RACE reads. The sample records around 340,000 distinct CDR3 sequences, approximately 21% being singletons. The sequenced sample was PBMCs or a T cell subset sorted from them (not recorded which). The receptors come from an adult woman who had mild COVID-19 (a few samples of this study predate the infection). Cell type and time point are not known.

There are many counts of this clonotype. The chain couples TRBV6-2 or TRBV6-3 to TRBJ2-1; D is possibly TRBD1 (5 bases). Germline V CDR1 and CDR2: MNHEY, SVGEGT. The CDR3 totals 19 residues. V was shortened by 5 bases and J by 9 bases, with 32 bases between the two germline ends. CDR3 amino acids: CASSRPAVDSTRVTIEQFF. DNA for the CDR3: TGTGCCAGCAGTCGGCCCGCCGTCGACAGCACCAGGGTAACAATTGAGCAGTTCTTC.

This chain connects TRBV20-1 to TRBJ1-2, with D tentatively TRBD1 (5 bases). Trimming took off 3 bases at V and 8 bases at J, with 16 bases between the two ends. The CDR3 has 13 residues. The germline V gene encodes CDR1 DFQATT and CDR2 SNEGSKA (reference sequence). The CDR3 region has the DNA TGCAGTGCTAGCCCATCTAGTTGGGGCGGCTACACCTTC. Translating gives CSASPSSWGGYTF.

CDR3 in amino acids: CASRELAGMDEQYF. CDR3 in DNA: TGTGCCAGCAGAGAACTAGCGGGGATGGACGAGCAGTACTTC. J is TRBJ2-7 and V is TRBV27, with 10 nucleotides matching TRBD2. This CDR3 region has 14 residues. The ends lost 6 bases at V and 5 bases at J; junction bases unmatched: 7. The germline gives CDR1 MNHEY, CDR2 SMNVEV (reference sequence).

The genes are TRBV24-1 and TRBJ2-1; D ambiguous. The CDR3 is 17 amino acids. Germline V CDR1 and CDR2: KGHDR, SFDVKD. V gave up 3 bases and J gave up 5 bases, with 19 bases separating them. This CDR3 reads CATSDPDTTETNNEQFF. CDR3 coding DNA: TGTGCCACCAGTGATCCTGACACAACAGAAACGAACAATGAGCAGTTCTTC.

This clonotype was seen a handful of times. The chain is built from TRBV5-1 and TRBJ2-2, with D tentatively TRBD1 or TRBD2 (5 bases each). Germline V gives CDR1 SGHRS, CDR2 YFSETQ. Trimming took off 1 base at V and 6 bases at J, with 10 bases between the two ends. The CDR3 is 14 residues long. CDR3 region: CASSLLRDAGELFF. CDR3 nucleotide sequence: TGCGCCAGCAGCTTGTTGAGGGACGCCGGGGAGCTGTTTTTT.

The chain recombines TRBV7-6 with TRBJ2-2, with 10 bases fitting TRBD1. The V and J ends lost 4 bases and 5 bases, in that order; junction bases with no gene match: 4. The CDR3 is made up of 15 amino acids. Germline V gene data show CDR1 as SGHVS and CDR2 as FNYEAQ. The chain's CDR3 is CASSSRDRGTGELFF. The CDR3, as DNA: TGTGCCAGCAGCTCCCGGGACAGGGGTACCGGGGAGCTGTTTTTT.

The chain's CDR3 is CAISESAQGNIQYF. DNA of the CDR3: TGTGCCATCAGTGAGTCAGCACAGGGAAACATTCAGTACTTC. The chain links TRBV10-3 to TRBJ2-4; TRBD1 is a possible D gene (6 bases). V lost 0 bases to trimming and J lost 6 bases, with 9 bases between them. Germline values: CDR1 ENHRY, CDR2 SYGVKD. The CDR3 contains 14 residues.

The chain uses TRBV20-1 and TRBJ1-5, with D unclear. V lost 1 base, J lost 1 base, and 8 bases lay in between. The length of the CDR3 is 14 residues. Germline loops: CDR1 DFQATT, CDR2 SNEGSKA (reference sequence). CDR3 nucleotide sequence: TGCAGTGCTAGAGCCCCCCGCAGCAATCAGCCCCAGCATTTT. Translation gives CSARAPRSNQPQHF.

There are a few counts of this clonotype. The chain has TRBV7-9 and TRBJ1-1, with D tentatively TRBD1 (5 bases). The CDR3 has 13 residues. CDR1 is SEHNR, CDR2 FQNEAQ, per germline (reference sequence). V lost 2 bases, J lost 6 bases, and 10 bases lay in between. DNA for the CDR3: TGTGCCAGCAGCTTAAGGGGTATACCTGAAGCTTTCTTT. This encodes CASSLRGIPEAFF. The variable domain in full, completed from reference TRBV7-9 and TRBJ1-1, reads DTGVSQNPRHKITKRGQNVTFRCDPISEHNRLYWYRQTLGQGPEFLTYFQNEAQLEKSRLLSDRFSAERPKGSFSTLEIQRTEQGDSAMYLCASSLRGIPEAFFGQGTRLTVV.

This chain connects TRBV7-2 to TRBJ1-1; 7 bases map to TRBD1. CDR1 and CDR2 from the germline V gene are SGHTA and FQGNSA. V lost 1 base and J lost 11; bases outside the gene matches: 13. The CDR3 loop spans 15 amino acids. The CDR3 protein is CASSLGTGPRIGAFF. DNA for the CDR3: TGTGCCAGCAGCTTAGGGACAGGCCCTCGGATAGGGGCTTTCTTT.

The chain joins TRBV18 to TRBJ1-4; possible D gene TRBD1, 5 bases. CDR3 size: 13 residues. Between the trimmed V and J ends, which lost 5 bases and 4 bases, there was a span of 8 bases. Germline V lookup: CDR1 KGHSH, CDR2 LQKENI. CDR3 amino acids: CASSSGRNEKLFF. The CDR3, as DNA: TGTGCCAGCTCATCGGGACGTAATGAAAAACTGTTTTTT.

Here the CDR3 DNA reads TGCGCCAGCAGCCAATCCTGGGACACAGATACGCAGTATTTT. This encodes CASSQSWDTDTQYF. The chain couples TRBV4-3 to TRBJ2-3, with unresolved D. The V end lost 2 bases, the J end lost 2 bases, and 8 bases lay between the germline ends. The CDR3 spans 14 residues. Germline values: CDR1 LGHNA, CDR2 YSLEER.

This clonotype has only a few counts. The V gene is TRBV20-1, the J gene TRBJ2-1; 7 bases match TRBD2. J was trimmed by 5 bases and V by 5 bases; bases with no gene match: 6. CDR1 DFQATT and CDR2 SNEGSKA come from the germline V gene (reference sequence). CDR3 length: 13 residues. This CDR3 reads CSAFSGWDNEQFF. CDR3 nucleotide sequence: TGCAGTGCTTTTAGCGGGTGGGACAATGAGCAGTTCTTC.

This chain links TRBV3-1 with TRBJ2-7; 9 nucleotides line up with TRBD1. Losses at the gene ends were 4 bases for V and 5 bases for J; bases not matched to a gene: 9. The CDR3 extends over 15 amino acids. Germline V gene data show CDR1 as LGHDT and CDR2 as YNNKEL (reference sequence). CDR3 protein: CASSLPGTGNHEQYF. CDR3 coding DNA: TGTGCCAGCAGCCTACCCGGGACAGGGAACCACGAGCAGTACTTC.

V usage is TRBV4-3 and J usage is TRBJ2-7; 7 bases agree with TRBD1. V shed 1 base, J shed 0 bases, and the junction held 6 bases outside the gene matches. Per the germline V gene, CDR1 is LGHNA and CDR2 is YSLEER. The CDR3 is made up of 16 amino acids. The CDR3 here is CASSQAGDSHSYEQYF. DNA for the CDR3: TGCGCCAGCAGCCAAGCCGGGGACAGCCACTCCTACGAGCAGTACTTC.

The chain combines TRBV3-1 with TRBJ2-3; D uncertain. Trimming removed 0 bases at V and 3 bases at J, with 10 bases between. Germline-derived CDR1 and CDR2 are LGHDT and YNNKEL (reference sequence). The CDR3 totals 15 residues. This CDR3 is CASSQDNVRTDTQYF. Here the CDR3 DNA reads TGTGCCAGCAGCCAAGACAACGTCAGGACAGATACGCAGTATTTT.